In its sample, the clone carrying this TCR beta chain was seen a few times. Its target is not known. The data were obtained in a study of blood T cells in healthy people across ages. Study conclusions and caveats: The CMV status of each donor remained undetermined, and this could have confounded shifts in expanded clonotypes.

Combining a sample-barcoded 5' primer with a J-beta primer mix, a second PCR ran for roughly 7 to 12 cycles. Every cDNA molecule carried a tag from a template-switch adaptor bearing 12 random nucleotides. From the 5' RACE reads, TCRdb called clonotypes with MiXCR, one entry per CDR3 protein. This table holds about 780,000 distinct CDR3 sequences, less than 60% found once. CDR3 length: 18 residues. Germline V gives CDR1 LNHDA, CDR2 SQIVND (reference sequence). V was clipped by 2 bases and J by 2 bases, with 20 bases between them. Each sample had at least 7 million PBMCs isolated. Per individual sample, total RNA of at least 6 micrograms was extracted.

Sequencing input: blood. The origin of this receptor is a man older than 75 in good health. The J gene is TRBJ2-3, the V gene TRBV19, with D perhaps matching TRBD2 (6 bases). CDR3 loop: CASSISPRWREITDTQYF. The DNA of the CDR3 is TGTGCCAGTAGTATATCCCCCCGGTGGAGGGAGATCACAGATACGCAGTATTTT.